This T cell receptor beta chain was retrieved from a study of control samples from healthy donors and cancer patients. The CDR3 extends over 11 amino acids. Germline CDR1 reads LGHNT; CDR2 reads FRNRAP. Some clones are missing from TCRdb's copy, which holds only in-frame ones; the method was immunoSEQ multiplex PCR. The table lists approximately 94,000 clones, around 84% of them singletons, with over 30% in the top ten. This rearrangement joins TRBV12-5 to TRBJ1-6; D ambiguous. The sample consisted of PBMCs. This clonotype originated in a man aged 70 or older with lung cancer. CDR3 nucleotides: TGTAGAAGGCGGACGGGTTCACCCCTCCACTTT. Its translation: CRRRTGSPLHF.